Detailed here is one T cell receptor beta chain. Its antigen is undetermined. The CDR3 has 15 amino acids. Germline loops: CDR1 SGHNT, CDR2 YYREEE (reference sequence). J lost 6 bases, V lost 2 bases, and 7 bases had no gene match. Naive CD8 isolation took CD45RO-negative cells positively selected for CCR7 and excluded terminally differentiated effector memory CD45RA+ cells. The sample is drawn from a study of shared clonotypes between healthy human individuals. Whole-study results and caveats: The naive CD4 repertoires of a handful of donors were compared, and roughly 5% of clonotypes were shared.

In the authors' workflow: Owing to the provision of junction-only sequences devoid of quality scores by immunoSEQ, filtering differed. The repertoire was sequenced with immunoSEQ multiplex PCR; TCRdb's copy has only in-frame clones and lacks some. The V and J calls and clone size were taken over from that table, and D and trimming were inferred from the DNA. The sample records about 1,800,000 clones, 85% to 95% being singletons. The V call is TRBV5-4, the J call TRBJ2-3, with 9 bases aligning to TRBD1. Material: naive CD8+ T cells sorted from blood. The clonotype originates from a man aged 18 to 35 in good health. The CDR3: CASSLPGQGKDTQYF. The CDR3 DNA sequence: TGTGCCAGCAGCTTACCCGGACAGGGGAAGGATACGCAGTATTTT.